Sequencing of this T cell receptor (beta chain) was carried out in a study of blood T cell repertoires in COVID-19. Looking at the study overall: Acute and convalescent COVID-19 samples came from the United States, Italy and Spain. Nucleic acid was either cDNA or gDNA, and it came from T cells, B-cell-depleted T cells, or PBMCs.

The CDR3 length is 14 residues. Losses at the gene ends were 1 base for V and 5 bases for J; bases not matched to a gene: 3. Germline V gives CDR1 SGHRS, CDR2 YFSETQ. In the original workflow: Estimates of nucleated cell counts were drawn from the amplification of reference gene primers. Only in-frame clones appear in the TCRdb table, and some are missing; sequencing was by immunoSEQ multiplex PCR. V, J and clone size derive from that table, while D and trimming were established from the DNA sequence. The data contain about 170,000 clones, roughly 85% of them singletons. This chain uses TRBV5-1 with TRBJ2-1; 7 bases are shared with TRBD1. Source material: peripheral blood. The clonotype was recovered from a woman older than 75 with acute or convalescent COVID-19. The CDR3 DNA follows: TGCGCCAGCAGCTTGAGTGGGACAGACAATGAGCAGTTCTTC. Translating it yields CASSLSGTDNEQFF.